This T cell receptor (beta chain) appears in the sequencing data of a study of identical twins. Via MiXCR, TCRdb re-called the 5' RACE reads, giving one row per CDR3 protein. Counted here are under 800,000 distinct CDR3 sequences, 21% occurring once; the ten biggest clones make up about 4.5%. Trimming shortened V by 7 bases and J by 7 bases, and 4 bases separated the two germline ends. This CDR3 comprises 8 residues. Germline V gene data show CDR1 as DFQATT and CDR2 as SNEGSKA (reference sequence). Separately, the same data were catalogued under a study of T cells expressing NK-cell markers. That paper notes: There were seven HCMV-seropositive donors and one seronegative donor among the eight sequenced.

This rearrangement joins TRBV20-1 to TRBJ2-5; no definite D call. This clonotype was obtained from a woman aged 18-29 years in good health. The sample was PBMCs. CDR3 DNA: TGCAGTGGAGGGACCCAGTACTTC. Amino acid sequence: CSGGTQYF.